This TCR beta chain was observed in a study of regulatory T cells in long-lasting Graves disease. Study overall: Graves' patients, diagnosed recently, had received antithyroid drugs under 3 months.

As for time point: newly diagnosed GD, antithyroid drugs for less than 3 months. Making the TCR library involved RNA that had been extracted from PBMCs. Graves' disease diagnosis used American Thyroid Association guidelines. Sequencing libraries for TCR beta were prepared with iRepertoire HTBI primers and Arm-PCR of CDR3 regions. TCRdb reprocessed the multiplex PCR reads with MiXCR, giving one entry per CDR3 protein. The sample gives approximately 470,000 distinct CDR3 sequences, roughly 16% of which show up once; 10% to 15% is in the top ten. Study results and limitations: Persistent patients shared 2,741 public clonotypes among themselves. Newly diagnosed patients shared fewer, at approximately 970.

Details on this clonotype: Its target is not known. The CDR3 does not close with the conserved phenylalanine or tryptophan, likely indicating a read error.

Germline V gives CDR1 MNHEY, CDR2 SVGAGI. Trimming stripped 1 base from V and 8 bases from J, with 8 bases between. The length of the CDR3 is 12 residues. The same data also contributed to another study, on T cells in Graves' hyperthyroidism and ophthalmopathy. That work adds: Newly diagnosed hyperthyroidism patients aged 18 to 65 years had disease lasting under 2 months.

The sample was peripheral blood mononuclear cells (PBMCs), taken at new diagnosis, from a patient treated with antithyroid drugs. This chain connects TRBV6-5 to TRBJ1-1; unclear D gene. This clonotype was sampled from a man aged 35 to 55 with Graves disease. The DNA for the CDR3 is TGTGCCAGCAGTTACTTGGGAGCCGAAGCTTTCCTT. It is translated as CASSYLGAEAFL.